This is a list of T cell receptor beta chains from one sample in a study of blood T cell repertoires in COVID-19. The protocol was immunoSEQ multiplex PCR, while the TCRdb copy is restricted to in-frame clones and leaves out a portion. The data show a few hundred thousand clones, with more than 75% seen just once and around 3% held by the top ten. The sequencing sample was made of PBMCs or T cells enriched from blood (not recorded which). The source is a woman between 25 and 40 years old who had recovered from COVID-19. Both conserved end residues are part of each CDR3. A D gene is named only where the DNA matches it firmly. Some rows mark clone size as missing; the rest say once, few, many or name a class of expanded clone.

J: TRBJ1-1; D: TRBD1; size: -; V: TRBV27; DNA: TGTGCCACTGGGATAACAGGGGGTACTGAAGCTTTCTTT; CDR3: CATGITGGTEAFF
J: TRBJ2-7; D: -; size: -; V: TRBV5-4; DNA: TGTGCCAGCAGCGCGACGGGATCCTACGAGCAGTACTTC; CDR3: CASSATGSYEQYF
J: TRBJ2-1; D: TRBD2; size: -; V: TRBV7-9; DNA: TGTGCCAAAACTAGCGGGAGCCACAATGAGCAGTTCTTC; CDR3: CAKTSGSHNEQFF
J: TRBJ2-1; D: -; size: -; V: TRBV24-1; DNA: TGTGCCACCAGTGATTTGGAGGCGCAGTTCTTC; CDR3: CATSDLEAQFF
J: TRBJ2-7; D: -; size: -; V: TRBV7-9; DNA: TGTGCCAGCAGCTCCCGATTTAGTTACGAGCAGTACTTC; CDR3: CASSSRFSYEQYF
J: TRBJ2-2; D: -; size: -; V: TRBV19; DNA: TGTGCCAGTAGTATTGGGCTCGCGAACACCGGGGAGCTGTTTTTT; CDR3: CASSIGLANTGELFF
J: TRBJ2-5; D: TRBD2; size: -; V: TRBV2; DNA: TGTGCCAGCAGAGATAGCGGGGGGGCCTTTGAGACCCAGTACTTC; CDR3: CASRDSGGAFETQYF
J: TRBJ2-2; D: -; size: -; V: TRBV27; DNA: TGTGCCAGCAGACAGTGGGGAGTAGGGGAGCTGTTTTTT; CDR3: CASRQWGVGELFF
J: TRBJ1-1; D: -; size: -; V: TRBV12-5; DNA: TGTGCTAGTGGTTTGGTACAGGGTCTAGTGAACACTGAAGCTTTCTTT; CDR3: CASGLVQGLVNTEAFF
J: TRBJ1-1; D: -; size: -; V: TRBV5-6; DNA: TGTGCCAGCAGCCGAGACAGGAACACTGAAGCTTTCTTT; CDR3: CASSRDRNTEAFF
J: TRBJ2-3; D: -; size: -; V: TRBV2; DNA: TGTGCCAGCAGTGAGAGGCGGGCTCCGGATACGCAGTATTTT; CDR3: CASSERRAPDTQYF
J: TRBJ1-6; D: -; size: -; V: TRBV3-1/TRBV3-2; DNA: TGTGCCAGCAGCCAACAGGGTGGGGATTCACCCCTCCACTTT; CDR3: CASSQQGGDSPLHF
J: TRBJ2-1; D: -; size: -; V: TRBV18; DNA: TGTGCCAGCTCACCCGGGACCCCGGGGGAAAAGCAGTTCTTC; CDR3: CASSPGTPGEKQFF
J: TRBJ2-7; D: -; size: -; V: TRBV4-1; DNA: TGCGCCAGCAGCGTGGGGGCCGGGAACTCCTACGAGCAGTACTTC; CDR3: CASSVGAGNSYEQYF
J: TRBJ1-5; D: TRBD1; size: -; V: TRBV5-6; DNA: TGTGCCAGCAGCCAGGGACAGGGGGGAGGTGACGCGCCCCAGCATTTT; CDR3: CASSQGQGGGDAPQHF
J: TRBJ1-6; D: TRBD1; size: -; V: TRBV6-5; DNA: TGTGCCTTGGGGACAGGGGTTTGGTCACCCCTCCACTTT; CDR3: CALGTGVWSPLHF
J: TRBJ2-2; D: -; size: -; V: TRBV11-2; DNA: TGTGCCAGCACCGAGACCCGGGGATCTCACACCGGGGAGCTGTTTTTT; CDR3: CASTETRGSHTGELFF
J: TRBJ1-2; D: TRBD1; size: -; V: TRBV4-1; DNA: TGCGCCAGCAGCCAGGTTCCGGGACAGGGGCACTATGGCTACACCTTC; CDR3: CASSQVPGQGHYGYTF
J: TRBJ2-7; D: TRBD1; size: -; V: TRBV6-5; DNA: TGTGCCAGCAGACCCCTCGACAGGGGAACGTACGAGCAGTACTTC; CDR3: CASRPLDRGTYEQYF
J: TRBJ1-6; D: TRBD1; size: -; V: TRBV2; DNA: TGTGCCAGCAGTATTACAGGGGATTCACCCCTCCACTTT; CDR3: CASSITGDSPLHF
J: TRBJ2-1; D: -; size: -; V: TRBV3-1/TRBV3-2; DNA: TGTGCCAGCAGCCGCGAGGGCGCCGGTCTAGAGCAGTTCTTC; CDR3: CASSREGAGLEQFF
J: TRBJ1-4; D: TRBD1; size: -; V: TRBV9; DNA: TGTGCCAGCAGCTCCCAGGACAGGGGTTTTGAAAAACTGTTTTTT; CDR3: CASSSQDRGFEKLFF
J: TRBJ2-1; D: TRBD2; size: -; V: TRBV28; DNA: TGTGCCAGCAGTTTTAAGCTAGCGGGAGGGCCTTATGAGCAGTTCTTC; CDR3: CASSFKLAGGPYEQFF
J: TRBJ1-2; D: TRBD1; size: -; V: TRBV12-3/TRBV12-4; DNA: TGTGCCAGCAGTCCGGGACAGCAGGCTGGCTACACCTTC; CDR3: CASSPGQQAGYTF
J: TRBJ2-1; D: TRBD2; size: -; V: TRBV9; DNA: TGTGCCAGCAGCCAATTGGGCGGGGGAGCATACAATGAGCAGTTCTTC; CDR3: CASSQLGGGAYNEQFF
J: TRBJ1-4; D: -; size: -; V: TRBV3-1/TRBV3-2; DNA: TGTGCCAGCAGCCAAGATGGTAAGGGGGTCCCAAATGAAAAACTGTTTTTT; CDR3: CASSQDGKGVPNEKLFF
J: TRBJ1-4; D: -; size: few; V: TRBV27; DNA: TGTGCCAGCAGTTTGGGCAGGGCGAATGAAAAACTGTTTTTT; CDR3: CASSLGRANEKLFF
J: TRBJ1-6; D: TRBD1; size: -; V: TRBV24-1; DNA: TGTGCCACCAGTGATTCCTCCCGGGACAGGGAATTGCAGACTTATAATTCACCCCTCCACTTT; CDR3: CATSDSSRDRELQTYNSPLHF
J: TRBJ2-7; D: TRBD2; size: -; V: TRBV19; DNA: TGTGCCAGTAGTATCCTCGCGGGAGGGGCTTCCGAGCAGTACTTC; CDR3: CASSILAGGASEQYF
J: TRBJ1-6; D: TRBD1; size: -; V: TRBV28; DNA: TGTGCCAGCAGTAGCGGGACAGGCTTTTCACCCCTCCACTTT; CDR3: CASSSGTGFSPLHF
J: TRBJ1-1; D: -; size: -; V: TRBV5-4; DNA: TGTGCCAGCAGCTTGGCCGTCACTACGAACACTGAAGCTTTCTTT; CDR3: CASSLAVTTNTEAFF
J: TRBJ1-6; D: -; size: -; V: TRBV7-6; DNA: TGTGCCAGCAGCTTCGCAGGGGCACCCCTCCACTTT; CDR3: CASSFAGAPLHF
J: TRBJ2-5; D: -; size: -; V: TRBV19; DNA: TGTGCCAGTAGTATCGCTGGCAGTATAGAGACCCAGTACTTC; CDR3: CASSIAGSIETQYF
J: TRBJ2-5; D: -; size: -; V: TRBV6-2/TRBV6-3; DNA: TGTGCCAGCAGTTACCCCGGGGCCCAGTACTTC; CDR3: CASSYPGAQYF
J: TRBJ1-2; D: -; size: -; V: TRBV7-3; DNA: TGTGCTATTCGGGGGGTCTATGGCTACACCTTC; CDR3: CAIRGVYGYTF
J: TRBJ2-2; D: -; size: -; V: TRBV29-1; DNA: TGCAGCGTTGGATGGGCAGATACCGGGGAGCTGTTTTTT; CDR3: CSVGWADTGELFF
J: TRBJ1-1; D: -; size: -; V: TRBV12-5; DNA: TGTGCTAGTGGTTTGGCTGCAGGCGTTCCGAACACTGAAGCTTTCTTT; CDR3: CASGLAAGVPNTEAFF
J: TRBJ2-2; D: TRBD1; size: -; V: TRBV19; DNA: TGTGCCAGTTCGGGACAGGGGTTCACCGGGGAGCTGTTTTTT; CDR3: CASSGQGFTGELFF
J: TRBJ2-3; D: -; size: -; V: TRBV7-7; DNA: TGTGCTAGCAGCCCCCTGGGGGGATGGACAGATACGCAGTATTTT; CDR3: CASSPLGGWTDTQYF
J: TRBJ1-4; D: TRBD1; size: -; V: TRBV28; DNA: TGTGCCAGCAGTTTGGGGACAGGAAAAGAAAAACTGTTTTTT; CDR3: CASSLGTGKEKLFF
J: TRBJ1-3; D: TRBD1; size: -; V: TRBV11-2; DNA: TGTGCCAGCAGCTCCTGGACAGGGGGCTCTGGAAACACCATATATTTT; CDR3: CASSSWTGGSGNTIYF
J: TRBJ1-2; D: TRBD1; size: -; V: TRBV10-3; DNA: TGTGCCATCAGTGGAGGGACAGGGGACTATGGCTACACCTTC; CDR3: CAISGGTGDYGYTF
J: TRBJ2-7; D: TRBD1; size: -; V: TRBV4-1; DNA: TGCGCCAGCAGCCAAGATCCCACAGGGGGCTACGAGCAGTACTTC; CDR3: CASSQDPTGGYEQYF
J: TRBJ1-4; D: -; size: -; V: TRBV6-1; DNA: TGTGCCAGCAGTGACGGGTTTATGCAGGAAAAACTGTTTTTT; CDR3: CASSDGFMQEKLFF
J: TRBJ2-7; D: TRBD1; size: once; V: TRBV7-3; DNA: TGTGCCAGCAGCAGGGACAGCTCCTACGAGCAGTACTTC; CDR3: CASSRDSSYEQYF
J: TRBJ2-1; D: TRBD2; size: once; V: TRBV14; DNA: TGTGCCAGTTCCCTAGCGGGGCACCATCTCAGGGTCTTC; CDR3: CASSLAGHHLRVF
J: TRBJ2-1; D: -; size: -; V: TRBV9; DNA: TGTGCCAGCAGCGTAGGGACCGGGACAACCCTTAACAATGAGCAGTTCTTC; CDR3: CASSVGTGTTLNNEQFF
J: TRBJ2-5; D: TRBD1; size: -; V: TRBV9; DNA: TGTGCCAGCAGCGCAGGACAGGGGTTAGAGACCCAGTACTTC; CDR3: CASSAGQGLETQYF
J: TRBJ2-6; D: -; size: -; V: TRBV19; DNA: TGTGCCAGTAGTGCAGGGTTCCAGGGGGCCAACGTCCTGACTTTC; CDR3: CASSAGFQGANVLTF
J: TRBJ1-4; D: -; size: -; V: TRBV16; DNA: TGTGCCAGCAGCCAATTTTTGGCAGGGGACAATGAAAAACTGTTTTTT; CDR3: CASSQFLAGDNEKLFF
J: TRBJ2-7; D: -; size: -; V: TRBV28; DNA: TGTGCCAGCAGTACCTCAGGGGCCTCCTACGAGCAGTACTTC; CDR3: CASSTSGASYEQYF
J: TRBJ2-7; D: -; size: -; V: TRBV11-2; DNA: TGTGCCAGCAGCGCACGGACGTACGGAGGGGTCTTAGGGCAGTACTTC; CDR3: CASSARTYGGVLGQYF
J: TRBJ2-3; D: -; size: -; V: TRBV5-4; DNA: TGTGCCAGCAGCCCGGAGCCCGACACAGATACGCAGTATTTT; CDR3: CASSPEPDTDTQYF
J: TRBJ2-7; D: TRBD1; size: -; V: TRBV7-9; DNA: TGTGCCAGCAGCTTACAGGGGGCGTACGAGCAGTACTTC; CDR3: CASSLQGAYEQYF
J: TRBJ2-5; D: -; size: -; V: TRBV6-5; DNA: TGTGCCAGCAGTTACCGGACAGAAGAGACCCAGTACTTC; CDR3: CASSYRTEETQYF
J: TRBJ2-7; D: TRBD1; size: -; V: TRBV29-1; DNA: TGCAGCGTTCAGTCCCGGGACAGGGGAACCTTCTCCTACGAGCAGTACTTC; CDR3: CSVQSRDRGTFSYEQYF
J: TRBJ1-2; D: -; size: -; V: TRBV6-4; DNA: TGTGCCAGGAAAAGGGGGATCAACTATGGCTACACCTTC; CDR3: CARKRGINYGYTF